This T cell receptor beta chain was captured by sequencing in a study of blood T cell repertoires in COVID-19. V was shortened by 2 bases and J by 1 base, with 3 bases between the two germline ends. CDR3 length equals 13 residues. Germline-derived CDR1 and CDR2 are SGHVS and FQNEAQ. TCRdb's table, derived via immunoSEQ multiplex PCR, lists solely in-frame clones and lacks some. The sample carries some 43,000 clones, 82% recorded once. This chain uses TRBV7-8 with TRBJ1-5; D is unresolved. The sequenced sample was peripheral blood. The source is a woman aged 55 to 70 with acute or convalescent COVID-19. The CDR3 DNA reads TGTGCCAGCAGCTTACAGAGCAATCAGCCCCAGCATTTT. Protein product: CASSLQSNQPQHF.